This record concerns one TCR beta chain sequence. Its specificity is not known. The PCR ran on 60 Vbeta and 13 Jbeta primers. Only in-frame clones appear in the TCRdb table, and some are missing; sequencing was by immunoSEQ multiplex PCR. Its table records over 150,000 clones. This entry belongs to a study of cytomegalovirus exposure and HLA in healthy donors. Study findings and constraints: High specificity and sensitivity for cytomegalovirus status were reported for the classifier.

The trim removed 4 bases at V and 3 bases at J, leaving 10 bases unmatched. CDR1 and CDR2 from the germline V gene are LNHDA and SQIVND (reference sequence). The CDR3 spans 16 residues. The gene calls are TRBV19 and TRBJ1-2; 8 nucleotides agree with TRBD1. This TCR was sampled from a boy aged 10-17 years in good health and CMV-seronegative. Sequenced sample: PBMCs. The CDR3: CASSRGQEERYYGYTF. The CDR3 nucleotides are TGTGCCAGTAGTAGGGGACAGGAAGAGAGATACTATGGCTACACCTTC.